The clone carrying this T cell receptor beta chain has just one count. Per the study methods: It was from reference gene primer amplification that nucleated cell counts were estimated. Method: immunoSEQ multiplex PCR; TCRdb's copy keeps in-frame clones and lacks some. That table furnishes V, J and clone size, whereas the DNA furnished D and trimming. Of roughly 280,000 clones in the sample, 88% were seen once. This record comes from a study of blood T cell repertoires in COVID-19. Study at large: Some COVID-19 samples were acute and others convalescent; all came from the United States, Italy and Spain. T cells, B-cell-depleted T cells, or PBMCs supplied cDNA or gDNA.

The study counted Cohort 3 donors as recovered given two negative PCRs, clearance, or symptom resolution. This CDR3 has 14 residues. The germline CDR1 and CDR2 sequences are MGHRA and YSYEKL. V shed 3 bases, J shed 3 bases, and the junction held 4 bases outside the gene matches. The sequence was collected from a woman aged 45 to 65 who had recovered from COVID-19. Sequencing input: PBMCs or T cells enriched from blood (not recorded which). J is TRBJ1-1 and V is TRBV4-1, with 7 bases aligning to TRBD1. The CDR3 protein is CASSHHDRDTEAFF. CDR3 DNA sequence: TGCGCCAGCAGCCATCACGACAGGGACACTGAAGCTTTCTTT.